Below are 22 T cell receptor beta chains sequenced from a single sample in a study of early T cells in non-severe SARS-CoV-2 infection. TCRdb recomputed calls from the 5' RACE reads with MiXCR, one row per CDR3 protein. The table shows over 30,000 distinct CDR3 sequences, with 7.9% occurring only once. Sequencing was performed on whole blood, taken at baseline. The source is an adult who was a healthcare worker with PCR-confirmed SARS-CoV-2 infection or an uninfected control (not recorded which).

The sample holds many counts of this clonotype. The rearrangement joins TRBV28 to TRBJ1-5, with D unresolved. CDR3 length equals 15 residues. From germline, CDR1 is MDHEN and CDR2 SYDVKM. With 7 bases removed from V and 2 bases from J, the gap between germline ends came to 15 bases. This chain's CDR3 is CASKLQEFGNQPQHF. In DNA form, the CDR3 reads TGTGCCAGCAAACTTCAGGAGTTCGGCAATCAGCCCCAGCATTTT.

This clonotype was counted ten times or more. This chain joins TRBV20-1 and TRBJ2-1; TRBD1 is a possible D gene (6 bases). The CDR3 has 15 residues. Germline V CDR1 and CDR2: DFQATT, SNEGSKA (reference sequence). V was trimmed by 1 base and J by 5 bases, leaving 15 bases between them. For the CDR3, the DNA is TGCAGTGCTAGAGTAGGCACAGGGCGACACAATGAGCAGTTCTTC. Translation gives CSARVGTGRHNEQFF.

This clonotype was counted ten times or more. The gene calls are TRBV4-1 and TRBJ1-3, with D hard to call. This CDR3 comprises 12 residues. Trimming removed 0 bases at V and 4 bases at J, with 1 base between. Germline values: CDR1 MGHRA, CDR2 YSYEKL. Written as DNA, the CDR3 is TGCGCCAGCAGCCAAGAAGGAAACACCATATATTTT. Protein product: CASSQEGNTIYF.

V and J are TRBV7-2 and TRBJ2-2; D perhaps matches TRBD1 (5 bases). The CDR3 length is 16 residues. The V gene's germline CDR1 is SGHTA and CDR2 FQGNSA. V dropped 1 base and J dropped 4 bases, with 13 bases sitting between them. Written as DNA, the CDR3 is TGTGCCAGCAGCTTAGAGAGCAGGGTCGGCACCGGGGAGCTGTTTTTT. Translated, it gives CASSLESRVGTGELFF.

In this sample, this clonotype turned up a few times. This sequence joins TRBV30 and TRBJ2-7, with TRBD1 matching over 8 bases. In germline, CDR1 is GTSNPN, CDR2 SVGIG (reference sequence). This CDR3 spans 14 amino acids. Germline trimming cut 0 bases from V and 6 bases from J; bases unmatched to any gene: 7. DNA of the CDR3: TGTGCCTGGAGTGTAGCGGCAGGGGGCTTCGAGCAGTACTTC. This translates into CAWSVAAGGFEQYF.

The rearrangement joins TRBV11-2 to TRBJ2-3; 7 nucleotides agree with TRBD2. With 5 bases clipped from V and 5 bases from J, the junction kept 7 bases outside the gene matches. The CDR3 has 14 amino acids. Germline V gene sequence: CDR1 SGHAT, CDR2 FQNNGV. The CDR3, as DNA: TGTGCCAGCAGCCCTGGGACTACCCTAGATACGCAGTATTTT. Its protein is CASSPGTTLDTQYF.

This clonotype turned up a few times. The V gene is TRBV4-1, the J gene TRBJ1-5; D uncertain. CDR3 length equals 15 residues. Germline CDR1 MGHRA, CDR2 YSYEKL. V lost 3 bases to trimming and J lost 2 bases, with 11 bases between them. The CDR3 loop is CASSQEGLRNQPQHF. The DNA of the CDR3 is TGCGCCAGCAGCCAGGAGGGTTTGCGCAATCAGCCCCAGCATTTT.

CDR3 region: CSARSLTSGATDTQYF. CDR3 DNA sequence: TGCAGTGCTAGAAGCCTGACTAGCGGGGCCACAGATACGCAGTATTTT. This chain joins TRBV20-1 and TRBJ2-3, with TRBD2 matching over 11 bases. Germline V lookup: CDR1 DFQATT, CDR2 SNEGSKA (reference sequence). The CDR3 extends over 16 amino acids. V was clipped by 2 bases and J by 2 bases; unmatched bases: 6.

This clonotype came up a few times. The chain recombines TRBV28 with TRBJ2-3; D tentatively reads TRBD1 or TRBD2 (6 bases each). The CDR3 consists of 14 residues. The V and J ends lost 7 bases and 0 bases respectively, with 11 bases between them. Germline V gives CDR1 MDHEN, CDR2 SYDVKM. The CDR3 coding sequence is TGTGCCAGCAATCTAGGGGGGAGCACAGATACGCAGTATTTT. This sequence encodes CASNLGGSTDTQYF. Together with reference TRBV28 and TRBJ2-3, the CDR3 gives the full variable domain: DVKVTQSSRYLVKRTGEKVFLECVQDMDHENMFWYRQDPGLGLRLIYFSYDVKMKEKGDIPEGYSVSREKKERFSLILESASTNQTSMYLCASNLGGSTDTQYFGPGTRLTVL.

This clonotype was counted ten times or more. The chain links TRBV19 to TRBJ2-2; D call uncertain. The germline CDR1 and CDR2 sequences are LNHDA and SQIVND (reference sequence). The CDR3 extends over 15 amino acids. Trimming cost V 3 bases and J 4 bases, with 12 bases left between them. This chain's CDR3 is CASSISWVITGELFF. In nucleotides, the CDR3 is TGTGCCAGTAGTATTTCGTGGGTTATCACCGGGGAGCTGTTTTTT.

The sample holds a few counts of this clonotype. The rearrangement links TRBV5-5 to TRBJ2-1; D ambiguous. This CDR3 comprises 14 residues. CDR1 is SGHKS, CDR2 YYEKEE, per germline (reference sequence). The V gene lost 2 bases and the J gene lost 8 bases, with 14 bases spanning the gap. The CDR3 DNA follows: TGTGCCAGCAGCTTTGACGCCCGTCGGGATGAGCAGTTCTTC. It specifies CASSFDARRDEQFF.

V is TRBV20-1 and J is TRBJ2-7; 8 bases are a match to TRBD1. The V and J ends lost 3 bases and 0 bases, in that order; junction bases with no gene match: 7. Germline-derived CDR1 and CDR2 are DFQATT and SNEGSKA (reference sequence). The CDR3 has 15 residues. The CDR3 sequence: CSARARDRSSYEQYF. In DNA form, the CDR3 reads TGCAGTGCTAGGGCTCGGGACAGGTCCTCCTACGAGCAGTACTTC.

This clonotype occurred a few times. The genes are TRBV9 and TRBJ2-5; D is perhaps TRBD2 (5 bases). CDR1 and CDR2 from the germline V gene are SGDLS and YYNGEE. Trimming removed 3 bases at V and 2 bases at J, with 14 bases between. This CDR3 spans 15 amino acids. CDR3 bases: TGTGCCAGCAGCGAGGGAGTCCGATCTCAAGAGACCCAGTACTTC. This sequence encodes CASSEGVRSQETQYF.

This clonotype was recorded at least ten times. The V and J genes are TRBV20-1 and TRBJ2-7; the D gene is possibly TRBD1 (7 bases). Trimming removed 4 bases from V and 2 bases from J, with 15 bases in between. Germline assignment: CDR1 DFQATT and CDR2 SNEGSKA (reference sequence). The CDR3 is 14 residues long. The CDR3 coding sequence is TGCAGTGCTAATAGGAGGGGGCAAGCCTACGAGCAGTACTTC. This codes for CSANRRGQAYEQYF.

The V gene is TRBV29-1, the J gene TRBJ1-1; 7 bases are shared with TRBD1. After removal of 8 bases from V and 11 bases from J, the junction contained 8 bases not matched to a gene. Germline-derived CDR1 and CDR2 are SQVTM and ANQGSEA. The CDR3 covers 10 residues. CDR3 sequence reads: CSSGQAGAFF. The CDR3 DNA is TGCAGCTCCGGACAGGCAGGGGCTTTCTTT.

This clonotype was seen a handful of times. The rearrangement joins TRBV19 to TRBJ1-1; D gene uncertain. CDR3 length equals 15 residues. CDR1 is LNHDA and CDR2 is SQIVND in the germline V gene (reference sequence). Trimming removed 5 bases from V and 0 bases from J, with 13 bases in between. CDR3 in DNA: TGTGCCAGTAGTTCCGGTGGTGAGGTGAACACTGAAGCTTTCTTT. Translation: CASSSGGEVNTEAFF.

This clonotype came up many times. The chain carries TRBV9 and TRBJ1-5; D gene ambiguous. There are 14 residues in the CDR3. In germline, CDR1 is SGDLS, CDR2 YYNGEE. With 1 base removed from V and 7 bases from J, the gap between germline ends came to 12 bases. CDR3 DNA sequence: TGTGCCAGCAGCGTAAGTTACACGGACCAGCCCCAGCATTTT. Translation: CASSVSYTDQPQHF.

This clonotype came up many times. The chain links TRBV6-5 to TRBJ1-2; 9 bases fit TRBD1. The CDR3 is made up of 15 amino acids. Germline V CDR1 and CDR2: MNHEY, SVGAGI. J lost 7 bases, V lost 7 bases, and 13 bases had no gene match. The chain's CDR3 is CASKGQGQRWSGYTF. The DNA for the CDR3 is TGTGCCAGCAAGGGACAGGGCCAACGATGGAGTGGCTACACCTTC.

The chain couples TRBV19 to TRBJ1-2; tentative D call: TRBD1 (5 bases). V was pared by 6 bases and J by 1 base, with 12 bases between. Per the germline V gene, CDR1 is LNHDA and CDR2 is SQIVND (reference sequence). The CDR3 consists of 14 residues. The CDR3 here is CASRPEGDNYGYTF. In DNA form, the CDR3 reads TGTGCCAGTAGGCCGGAAGGGGATAACTATGGCTACACCTTC.

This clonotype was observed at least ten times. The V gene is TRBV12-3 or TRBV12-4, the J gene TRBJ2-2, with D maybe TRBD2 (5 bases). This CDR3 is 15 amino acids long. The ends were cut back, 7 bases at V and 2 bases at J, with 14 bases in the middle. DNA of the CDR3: TGTGCCAGCACTACGGAGGCGGTTAACACCGGGGAGCTGTTTTTT. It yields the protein CASTTEAVNTGELFF.

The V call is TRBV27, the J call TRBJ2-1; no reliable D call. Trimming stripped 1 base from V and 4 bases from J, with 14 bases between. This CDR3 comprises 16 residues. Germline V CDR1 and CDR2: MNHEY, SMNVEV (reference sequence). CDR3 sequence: CASSLLAEIGYNEQFF. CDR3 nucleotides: TGTGCCAGCAGTTTATTGGCGGAGATTGGGTACAATGAGCAGTTCTTC.

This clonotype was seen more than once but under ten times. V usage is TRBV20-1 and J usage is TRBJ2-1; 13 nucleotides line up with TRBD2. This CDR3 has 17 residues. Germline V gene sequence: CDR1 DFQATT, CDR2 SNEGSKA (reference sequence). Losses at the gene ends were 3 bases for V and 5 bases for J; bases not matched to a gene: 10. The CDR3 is CSASPYRTSGGDNEQFF. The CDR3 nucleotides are TGCAGTGCTAGTCCTTACCGGACTAGCGGGGGTGACAATGAGCAGTTCTTC.